Here is one T cell receptor beta chain with its context. The antigen remains unidentified. This entry belongs to a study of glioma-infiltrating T cells. Study-wide findings and caveats: Very few CDR3 sequences were shared between tissue and blood. Above-expected tissue-blood divergence occurred in all gliomas, most in low-grade ones.

V was clipped by 2 bases and J by 0 bases, with 11 bases between them. Germline values: CDR1 SGHTA, CDR2 FQGNSA. CDR3 length equals 16 residues. TCR alpha and beta CDR3 regions were amplified from RNA using iRepertoire nested multiplex PCR. For one-step reverse transcription and amplification, 100-400 ng of tissue mRNA or PBMC total RNA was used. One entry per CDR3 protein results from TCRdb running MiXCR on the multiplex PCR reads. The sample consists of about 10,000 distinct CDR3 sequences, 50% to 65% of them appearing once. The receptor was isolated from a human donor with low-grade glioma or glioblastoma, undergoing nonglioma brain surgery, or in good health (not recorded which). The rearrangement uses TRBV7-2 and TRBJ2-1; D ambiguous. The sample taken for sequencing was glioma tissue, nonneoplastic brain tissue, or PBMCs (not recorded which). The CDR3 protein is CASSLNVLSSYNEQFF. DNA of the CDR3: TGTGCCAGCAGCTTAAACGTTCTAAGCTCCTACAATGAGCAGTTCTTC. The entire variable domain, with the rest obtained from reference TRBV7-2 and TRBJ2-1, is as follows: GAGVSQSPSNKVTEKGKDVELRCDPISGHTALYWYRQSLGQGLEFLIYFQGNSAPDKSGLPSDRFSAERTGGSVSTLTIQRTQQEDSAVYLCASSLNVLSSYNEQFFGPGTRLTVL.